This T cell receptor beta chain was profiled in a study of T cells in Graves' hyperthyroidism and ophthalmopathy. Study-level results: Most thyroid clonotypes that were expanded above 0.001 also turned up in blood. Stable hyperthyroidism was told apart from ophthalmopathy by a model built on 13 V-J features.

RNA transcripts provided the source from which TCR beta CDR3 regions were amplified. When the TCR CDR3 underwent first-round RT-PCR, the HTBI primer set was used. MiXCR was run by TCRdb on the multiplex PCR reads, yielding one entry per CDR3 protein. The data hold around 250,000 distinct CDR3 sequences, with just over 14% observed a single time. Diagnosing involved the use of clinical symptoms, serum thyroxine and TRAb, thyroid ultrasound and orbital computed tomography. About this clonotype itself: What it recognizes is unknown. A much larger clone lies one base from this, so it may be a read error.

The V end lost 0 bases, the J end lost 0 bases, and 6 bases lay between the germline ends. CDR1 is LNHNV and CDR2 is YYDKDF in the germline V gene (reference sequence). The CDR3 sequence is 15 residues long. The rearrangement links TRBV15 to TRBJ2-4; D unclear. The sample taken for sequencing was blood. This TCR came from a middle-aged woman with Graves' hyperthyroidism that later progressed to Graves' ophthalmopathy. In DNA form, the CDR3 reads TGTGCCACCAGCAGAGATGGGTCAGCCAAAAACATTCAGTACTTC. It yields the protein CATSRDGSAKNIQYF.